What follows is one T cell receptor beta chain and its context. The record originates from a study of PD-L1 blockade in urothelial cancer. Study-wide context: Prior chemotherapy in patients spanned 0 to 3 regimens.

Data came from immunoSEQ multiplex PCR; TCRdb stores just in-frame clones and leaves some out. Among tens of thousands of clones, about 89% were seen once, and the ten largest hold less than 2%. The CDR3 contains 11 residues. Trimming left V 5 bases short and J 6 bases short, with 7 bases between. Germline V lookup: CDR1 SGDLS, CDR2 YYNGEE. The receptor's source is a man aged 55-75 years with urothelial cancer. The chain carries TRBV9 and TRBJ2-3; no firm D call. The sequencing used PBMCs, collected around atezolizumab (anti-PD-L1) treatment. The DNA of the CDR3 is TGTGCCAGCAGGAACGGGGATACGCAGTATTTT. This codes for CASRNGDTQYF.